This T cell receptor (beta chain) was obtained from a study of technical replicates of blood from a handful of donors. CDR3 length: 16 amino acids. Germline V CDR1 and CDR2: MDHEN, SYDVKM. V was pared by 4 bases and J by 3 bases, with 3 bases of the junction left unmatched. The repertoire was sequenced with immunoSEQ multiplex PCR; TCRdb's copy has only in-frame clones and lacks some. The table records about 88,000 clones, approximately 95% of them present only once. Sequencing was done on a sample of T cells isolated from PBMCs. The chain carries TRBV28 and TRBJ2-3; 14 nucleotides line up with TRBD2. This TCR came from a human donor in good health. CDR3 in amino acids: CASSSGLAGGTDTQYF. CDR3 DNA: TGTGCCAGCAGTTCTGGACTAGCGGGAGGAACAGATACGCAGTATTTT.